The present TCR beta chain was sequenced within a study of blood T cell repertoires in COVID-19. About the research overall: COVID-19 samples, acute and convalescent, were from the United States, Italy and Spain. T cells, B-cell-depleted T cells, or PBMCs provided the cDNA or gDNA that served as material.

The CDR3 spans 15 residues. Trimming removed 5 bases at V and 4 bases at J, with 15 bases between. The germline V gene has CDR1 SEHNR and CDR2 FQNEAQ (reference sequence). Methods used by the authors: Nucleated cell number was recorded as an estimate derived from reference gene primer amplification. Here immunoSEQ multiplex PCR was the method, and the copy in TCRdb shows in-frame clones only, minus some. That table gives V, J and clone size, and the DNA gave D and trimming. The table includes about 240,000 clones, approximately 86% detected once. The rearrangement uses TRBV7-9 and TRBJ1-3, with D unclear. This TCR derives from a man aged 60 to 69 who had recovered from COVID-19. The specimen sequenced was peripheral blood. This CDR3 reads CASSPRKGAGNTIYF. As DNA, the CDR3 is TGTGCCAGCAGCCCCAGAAAGGGAGCAGGAAACACCATATATTTT.